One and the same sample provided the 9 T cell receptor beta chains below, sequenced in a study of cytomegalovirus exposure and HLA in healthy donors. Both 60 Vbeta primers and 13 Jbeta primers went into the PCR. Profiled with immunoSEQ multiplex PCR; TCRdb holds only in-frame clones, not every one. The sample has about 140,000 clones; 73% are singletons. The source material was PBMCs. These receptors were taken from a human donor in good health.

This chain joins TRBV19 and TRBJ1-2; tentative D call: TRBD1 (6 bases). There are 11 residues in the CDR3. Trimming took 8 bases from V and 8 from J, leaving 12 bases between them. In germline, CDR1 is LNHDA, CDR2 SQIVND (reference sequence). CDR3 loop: CASHKTGGYTF. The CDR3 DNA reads TGTGCCAGTCATAAGACAGGCGGCTACACCTTC.

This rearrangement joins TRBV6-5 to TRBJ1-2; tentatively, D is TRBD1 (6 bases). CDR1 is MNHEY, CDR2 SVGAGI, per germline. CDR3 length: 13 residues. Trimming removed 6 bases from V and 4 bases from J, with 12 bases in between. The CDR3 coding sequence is TGTGCCAGCAGCATCGGACAGATCTATGGCTACACCTTC. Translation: CASSIGQIYGYTF.

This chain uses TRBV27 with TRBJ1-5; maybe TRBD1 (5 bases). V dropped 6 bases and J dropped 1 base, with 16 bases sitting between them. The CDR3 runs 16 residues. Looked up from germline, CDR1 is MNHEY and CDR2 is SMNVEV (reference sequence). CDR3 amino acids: CASRRVGLSSNQPQHF. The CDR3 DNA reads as TGTGCCAGCAGGAGAGTGGGACTCAGCAGCAATCAGCCCCAGCATTTT.

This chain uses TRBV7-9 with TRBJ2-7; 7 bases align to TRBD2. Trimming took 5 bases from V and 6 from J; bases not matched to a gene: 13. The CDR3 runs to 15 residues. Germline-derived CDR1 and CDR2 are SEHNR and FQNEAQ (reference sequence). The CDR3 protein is CASSPVGGGPGEQYF. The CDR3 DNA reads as TGTGCCAGCAGCCCGGTGGGGGGAGGGCCTGGCGAGCAGTACTTC.

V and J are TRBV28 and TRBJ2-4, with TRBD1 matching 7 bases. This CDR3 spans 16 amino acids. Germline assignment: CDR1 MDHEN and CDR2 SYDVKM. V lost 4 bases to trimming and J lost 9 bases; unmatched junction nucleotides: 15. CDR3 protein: CASSWPYGTGDSIQYF. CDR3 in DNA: TGTGCCAGCAGTTGGCCTTACGGAACAGGGGATAGCATTCAGTACTTC.

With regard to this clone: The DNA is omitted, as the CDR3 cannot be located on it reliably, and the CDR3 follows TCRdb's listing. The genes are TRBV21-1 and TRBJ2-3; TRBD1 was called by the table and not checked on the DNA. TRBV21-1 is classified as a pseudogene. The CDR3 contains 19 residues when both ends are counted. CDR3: CASSKLKFGTGAYTDTQYF.

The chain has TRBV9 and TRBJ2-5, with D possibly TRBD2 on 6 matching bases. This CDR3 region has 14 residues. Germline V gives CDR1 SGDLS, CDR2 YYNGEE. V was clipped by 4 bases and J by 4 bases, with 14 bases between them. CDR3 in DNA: TGTGCCAGCAGCCCTGCGCGGGGTAGAGAGACCCAGTACTTC. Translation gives CASSPARGRETQYF. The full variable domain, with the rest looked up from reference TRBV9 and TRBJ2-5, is DSGVTQTPKHLITATGQRVTLRCSPRSGDLSVYWYQQSLDQGLQFLIQYYNGEERAKGNILERFSAQQFPDLHSELNLSSLELGDSALYFCASSPARGRETQYFGPGTRLLVL.

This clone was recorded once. This CDR3 is CASSLNRGVTEAFF. In nucleotides, the CDR3 is TGTGCCAGCAGCCTGAACAGGGGGGTCACTGAAGCTTTCTTT. The chain employs TRBV28 and TRBJ1-1; 8 bases match TRBD1. After removal of 6 bases from V and 4 bases from J, the junction contained 7 bases not matched to a gene. The germline gives CDR1 MDHEN, CDR2 SYDVKM. The CDR3 is 14 residues long.

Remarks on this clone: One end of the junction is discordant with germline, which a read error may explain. The DNA for the CDR3 is TGTGCCAGCAGCATAACTAGCGGAGGCGTGGAGACCCAGTACTTC. It specifies CASSITSGGVETQYF. V is TRBV7-3 and J is TRBJ2-5; 8 bases map to TRBD2. This CDR3 region has 15 residues. Germline assignment: CDR1 SGHTA and CDR2 FQGTGA.